One sample yielded the 14 T cell receptor beta chains listed below, sequenced in a study of cytomegalovirus exposure and HLA in healthy donors. The primer mix had 60 Vbeta and 13 Jbeta primers. Only in-frame clones appear in the TCRdb table, and some are missing; sequencing was by immunoSEQ multiplex PCR. The sample comprises around 200,000 clones, 83% of which are singletons, and just over 1.4% rests with the top ten. Material for sequencing was PBMCs. The receptors originated from a girl between 10 and 17 years old in good health and CMV-seronegative.

The chain carries TRBV2 and TRBJ2-1; 15 bases match TRBD2. Germline V gene sequence: CDR1 SNHLY, CDR2 FYNNEI. J gave up 10 bases and V 7 bases, and 8 bases lay outside the gene matches. The CDR3 consists of 15 residues. CDR3 loop: CASKGWTSGREEQFF. The CDR3 DNA sequence: TGTGCCAGCAAAGGTTGGACTAGCGGGAGGGAGGAGCAGTTCTTC. Full variable domain (rest looked up from reference TRBV2 and TRBJ2-1): EPEVTQTPSHQVTQMGQEVILRCVPISNHLYFYWYRQILGQKVEFLVSFYNNEISEKSEIFDDQFSVERPDGSNFTLKIRSTKLEDSAMYFCASKGWTSGREEQFFGPGTRLTVL.

The chain carries TRBV7-2 and TRBJ2-3; maybe TRBD2 (6 bases). In germline, CDR1 is SGHTA, CDR2 FQGNSA. The CDR3 extends over 18 amino acids. V dropped 1 base and J dropped 0 bases, with 17 bases sitting between them. CDR3: CASSLVGRGRPSTDTQYF. CDR3 in DNA: TGTGCCAGCAGCTTAGTGGGGCGGGGAAGACCTAGCACAGATACGCAGTATTTT.

The gene calls are TRBV7-9 and TRBJ2-1; TRBD1 agrees at 8 bases. CDR3 length equals 16 residues. CDR1 is SEHNR and CDR2 is FQNEAQ in the germline V gene (reference sequence). With 9 bases clipped from V and 8 bases from J, the junction kept 18 bases outside the gene matches. The CDR3 sequence: CASPLTGTGAPDEQFF. The CDR3 nucleotides are TGTGCCAGTCCTCTCACCGGGACAGGTGCCCCCGATGAGCAGTTCTTC.

Only one count was recorded for this clone. The rearrangement links TRBV7-3 to TRBJ2-7; D is possibly TRBD2 (7 bases). The CDR3 is made up of 13 amino acids. Between the trimmed V and J ends, which lost 5 bases and 6 bases, there was a span of 14 bases. From germline, CDR1 is SGHTA and CDR2 FQGTGA. The CDR3 DNA sequence: TGTGCCAGCAGCACAAACAGGGAGGGCGAGCAGTACTTC. As protein: CASSTNREGEQYF.

V usage is TRBV25-1 and J usage is TRBJ1-2; D is ambiguous. The CDR3 length is 15 residues. The ends were cut back, 4 bases at V and 6 bases at J, with 18 bases in the middle. Germline CDR1 MGHDK, CDR2 SYGVNS. The CDR3 DNA follows: TGTGCCAGCAGTGGGACTCTAGGGATTTGGGATGGCTACACCTTC. This encodes CASSGTLGIWDGYTF.

V and J are TRBV4-3 and TRBJ2-5; D perhaps matches TRBD2 (7 bases). CDR1 is LGHNA, CDR2 YSLEER, per germline. CDR3 length: 15 amino acids. Trimming took off 1 base at V and 4 bases at J, with 13 bases between the two ends. CDR3 amino acids: CASSQGGGLTETQYF. The CDR3 DNA is TGCGCCAGCAGCCAAGGGGGGGGGCTGACAGAGACCCAGTACTTC.

This CDR3 is CASSLALSRVGNEQFF. The CDR3 coding sequence is TGTGCCAGCAGCTTAGCGCTGAGCAGGGTGGGAAATGAGCAGTTCTTC. V gene TRBV7-9 combines with J gene TRBJ2-1; weak D call: TRBD1 (5 bases). Trimming pared 0 bases from V and 7 bases from J, leaving 16 bases between. This CDR3 is 16 amino acids long. CDR1 is SEHNR and CDR2 is FQNEAQ in the germline V gene (reference sequence). Combining the CDR3 with reference TRBV7-9 and TRBJ2-1 gives the whole variable domain DTGVSQNPRHKITKRGQNVTFRCDPISEHNRLYWYRQTLGQGPEFLTYFQNEAQLEKSRLLSDRFSAERPKGSFSTLEIQRTEQGDSAMYLCASSLALSRVGNEQFFGPGTRLTVL.

The chain combines TRBV6-4 with TRBJ1-2; 7 bases fit TRBD1. The CDR3 sequence is 13 residues long. Trimming cost V 4 bases and J 5 bases; bases outside gene matches: 4. The germline V gene encodes CDR1 MRHNA and CDR2 SNTAGT. Here the CDR3 reads CASSGTGFYGYTF. The DNA of the CDR3 is TGTGCCAGCAGTGGGACAGGTTTTTATGGCTACACCTTC.

The chain joins TRBV25-1 to TRBJ1-6, with TRBD1 as a possible D gene (5 bases). The CDR3 length is 14 residues. Germline values: CDR1 MGHDK, CDR2 SYGVNS. Trimming took off 6 bases at V and 5 bases at J, with 11 bases between the two ends. The DNA for the CDR3 is TGTGCCAGCAGAGACCAGGGTAATAATTCACCCCTCCACTTT. Amino acids: CASRDQGNNSPLHF.

This clone appeared a few times. CDR3 residues: CASSLQGANTEAFF. DNA of the CDR3: TGTGCCAGCAGTCTACAGGGGGCAAACACTGAAGCTTTCTTT. The chain is built from TRBV25-1 and TRBJ1-1, with 9 bases that match TRBD1. Trimming at V came to 5 bases and at J to 2 bases, leaving 3 bases not matched to a gene. Germline CDR1 and CDR2: MGHDK and SYGVNS. This CDR3 comprises 14 residues.

J is TRBJ2-5 and V is TRBV5-1, with D perhaps matching TRBD2 (6 bases). Germline CDR1 is SGHRS and CDR2 is YFSETQ. The CDR3 length is 16 residues. V lost 4 bases to trimming and J lost 2 bases, with 18 bases between them. The CDR3 here is CASSLLGGALQETQYF. DNA for the CDR3: TGCGCCAGCAGCCTCCTCGGGGGAGCGTTGCAAGAGACCCAGTACTTC. Full variable domain (remainder filled in from reference TRBV5-1 and TRBJ2-5): KAGVTQTPRYLIKTRGQQVTLSCSPISGHRSVSWYQQTPGQGLQFLFEYFSETQRNKGNFPGRFSGRQFSNSRSEMNVSTLELGDSALYLCASSLLGGALQETQYFGPGTRLLVL.

The CDR3 DNA reads TGTGCCAGCAGTTCCTCCGGGACAGCAAAAGAGACCCAGTACTTC. Protein sequence: CASSSSGTAKETQYF. The chain joins TRBV6-5 to TRBJ2-5, with TRBD1 matching over 7 bases. With V trimmed by 4 bases and J by 3 bases, 8 bases remained unmatched. The CDR3 is made up of 15 amino acids. Germline V CDR1 and CDR2: MNHEY, SVGAGI.

This chain links TRBV11-2 with TRBJ2-5; tentative D call: TRBD2 (5 bases). Germline CDR1 reads SGHAT; CDR2 reads FQNNGV. The CDR3 totals 18 residues. V shed 5 bases and J shed 5 bases, with 27 bases lying between them. Here the CDR3 DNA reads TGTGCCAGCAGCCTCAGGCGGGCCACCCATAAAGTCTTGGAGACCCAGTACTTC. Translated: CASSLRRATHKVLETQYF. Full variable domain (remainder filled in from reference TRBV11-2 and TRBJ2-5): EAGVAQSPRYKIIEKRQSVAFWCNPISGHATLYWYQQILGQGPKLLIQFQNNGVVDDSQLPKDRFSAERLKGVDSTLKIQPAKLEDSAVYLCASSLRRATHKVLETQYFGPGTRLLVL.

The chain joins TRBV6-1 to TRBJ1-5; D remains unclear. The CDR3 extends over 14 amino acids. V was pared by 1 base and J by 2 bases, with 6 bases between. Per germline, CDR1 MNHNS and CDR2 SASEGT. In DNA form, the CDR3 reads TGTGCCAGCAGTGAAGTCGGTGGCAATCAGCCCCAGCATTTT. Its protein product is CASSEVGGNQPQHF.